The 10 T cell receptor beta chains in this list originate from one sample, sequenced in a study of T cell responses to AZD1222 COVID-19 vaccine. The repertoire was sequenced with immunoSEQ multiplex PCR; TCRdb's copy has only in-frame clones and lacks some. This table has more than 85,000 clones, 89% appearing once. Specimen: peripheral blood, collected 28 days after the second AZD1222 dose. The receptors come from an adult who received the AZD1222 COVID-19 vaccine.

The V and J genes are TRBV29-1 and TRBJ2-2; 9 nucleotides agree with TRBD1. Trimming at V came to 7 bases and at J to 1 base, leaving 4 bases not matched to a gene. The CDR3 is made up of 14 amino acids. From germline, CDR1 is SQVTM and CDR2 ANQGSEA. The CDR3 region is CSAWTGVNTGELFF. CDR3 coding DNA: TGCAGCGCTTGGACAGGGGTGAACACCGGGGAGCTGTTTTTT.

CDR3 DNA sequence: TGTGCCTGGGGCGAAGGGGGGGGGAACACTGAAGCTTTCTTT. Its translation is CAWGEGGGNTEAFF. The chain recombines TRBV30 with TRBJ1-1; D may be TRBD1 (6 bases). This CDR3 has 14 residues. V lost 5 bases and J lost 1, with 14 bases in between. Germline assignment: CDR1 GTSNPN and CDR2 SVGIG (reference sequence).

The rearrangement joins TRBV29-1 to TRBJ2-7, with a possible D match to TRBD1 (7 bases). The CDR3 extends over 14 amino acids. Germline V gene lookup returns CDR1 SQVTM and CDR2 ANQGSEA. With 7 bases removed from V and 2 bases from J, the gap between germline ends came to 18 bases. Here the CDR3 reads CSAAAGQIPYEQYF. CDR3 bases: TGCAGCGCCGCCGCGGGACAGATTCCCTACGAGCAGTACTTC.

This chain joins TRBV7-2 and TRBJ2-1; D ambiguous. This CDR3 has 13 amino acids. The V and J ends lost 1 base and 8 bases respectively, with 9 bases between them. Germline V lookup: CDR1 SGHTA, CDR2 FQGNSA. CDR3 bases: TGTGCCAGCAGCTTAGGTCAGCTGGATGAGCAGTTCTTC. It translates to CASSLGQLDEQFF. The whole variable domain, filled in from reference TRBV7-2 and TRBJ2-1, reads GAGVSQSPSNKVTEKGKDVELRCDPISGHTALYWYRQSLGQGLEFLIYFQGNSAPDKSGLPSDRFSAERTGGSVSTLTIQRTQQEDSAVYLCASSLGQLDEQFFGPGTRLTVL.

This chain joins TRBV5-1 and TRBJ2-3; D ambiguous. The CDR3 has 13 residues. Germline CDR1 reads SGHRS; CDR2 reads YFSETQ. V gave up 6 bases and J gave up 1 base, with 9 bases separating them. The CDR3 bases are TGCGCCAGCAACGTGATGGGCACAGATACGCAGTATTTT. Translation gives CASNVMGTDTQYF.

This sequence joins TRBV10-2 and TRBJ1-5; D call uncertain. The CDR3 contains 12 residues. V lost 0 bases and J 4 bases, leaving 1 base between the germline ends. The germline CDR1 and CDR2 sequences are WSHSY and SAAADI. The CDR3 DNA reads TGCGCCAGCAGTGAGTCTAATCAGCCCCAGCATTTT. Translation gives CASSESNQPQHF.

The J gene is TRBJ2-1, the V gene TRBV24-1; a possible D gene is TRBD1 (6 bases). Germline V gives CDR1 KGHDR, CDR2 SFDVKD. The CDR3 is 13 amino acids. Trimming pared 4 bases from V and 7 bases from J, leaving 10 bases between. CDR3 sequence (DNA): TGTGCCACCAGTGAACCCGACAGGAATGAGCAGTTCTTC. This sequence encodes CATSEPDRNEQFF.

The chain joins TRBV3-1 (or the pseudogene TRBV3-2) to TRBJ2-5; a possible D gene is TRBD1 (6 bases). CDR1 LGHDT and CDR2 YNNKEL come from the germline V gene (reference sequence). CDR3 length: 13 amino acids. V lost 0 bases and J lost 12, with 14 bases in between. The CDR3 region is CASSQEEDRLEYF. Written as DNA, the CDR3 is TGTGCCAGCAGCCAAGAAGAGGACAGACTTGAGTACTTC.

The chain is built from TRBV9 and TRBJ1-3, with D unresolved. This CDR3 is built from 15 residues. Germline CDR1 is SGDLS and CDR2 is YYNGEE. V was clipped by 0 bases and J by 0 bases, with 7 bases between them. The CDR3 bases are TGTGCCAGCAGCGTAGGGACGGTCTCTGGAAACACCATATATTTT. Amino acids: CASSVGTVSGNTIYF.

The rearrangement uses TRBV18 and TRBJ1-1; unclear D gene. Germline CDR1 and CDR2: KGHSH and LQKENI. The CDR3 sequence is 13 residues long. V lost 2 bases and J lost 2, with 6 bases in between. Here the CDR3 DNA reads TGTGCCAGCTCACCAATCCAAAACACTGAAGCTTTCTTT. Its translation is CASSPIQNTEAFF.